This T cell receptor beta chain originates from a study of graft-versus-host responses after intestinal transplantation. In the study overall: Isolated intestinal, liver-intestinal, or multivisceral transplants had been given to the recipients. Following induction with anti-thymocyte globulin, all recipients were given tacrolimus and steroids for about 3 years. Regarding the study as a whole: Where graft-donor T cell macrochimerism was present, patients had high graft-versus-host to host-versus-graft clonal ratios in allografts. Circulating GvH clone levels at their peak were associated with HvG declines (early post-transplant).

This clone has only a few counts. Produced via immunoSEQ multiplex PCR; TCRdb's table is partial and in-frame only. The data show around 9,200 clones, 29% seen once. Plating of about 200,000 CFSE-labeled responder cells was done together with about 200,000 irradiated, violet-dye-labeled stimulator cells. V gave up 10 bases and J gave up 5 bases; unmatched junction bases: 4. CDR3 length: 12 amino acids. Per the germline V gene, CDR1 is MNHEY and CDR2 is SVGAGI. The sequenced sample was alloreactive CD8+ T cells from a mixed lymphocyte reaction culture, obtained before intestinal transplant. Subset of the sample: CFSE-low proliferating T cells sorted from roughly six-day pre-transplant mixed lymphocyte reaction (GvH or HvG direction). This clonotype originated in a human patient who received an intestinal transplant. The rearrangement uses TRBV6-5 and TRBJ2-2, with 7 bases identical to TRBD2. Written as DNA, the CDR3 is TGTGCCACGGGGGGTCCAACCGGGGAGCTGTTTTTT. It translates to CATGGPTGELFF.